What follows are 28 T cell receptor beta chains derived from one specimen sequenced in a study of cytomegalovirus exposure and HLA in healthy donors. The primer mix had 60 Vbeta and 13 Jbeta primers. The assay was immunoSEQ multiplex PCR, and TCRdb's table has in-frame clones only and misses some. Altogether approximately 150,000 clones are present, over 65% being singletons, with the ten largest covering 4% to 5%. Sequenced material: PBMCs. The receptors stem from a young man in good health and CMV-seropositive.

The J gene is TRBJ2-5, the V gene TRBV7-9, with 8 bases lining up with TRBD1. Germline V gene sequence: CDR1 SEHNR, CDR2 FQNEAQ (reference sequence). Unmatched junction bases numbered 11, after V lost 5 bases and J lost 3 bases. The CDR3 covers 16 residues. Here the CDR3 reads CASSPRGQAEKETQYF. CDR3 nucleotide sequence: TGTGCCAGCAGCCCTAGGGGACAGGCTGAAAAAGAGACCCAGTACTTC. Combining the CDR3 with reference TRBV7-9 and TRBJ2-5 gives the whole variable domain DTGVSQNPRHKITKRGQNVTFRCDPISEHNRLYWYRQTLGQGPEFLTYFQNEAQLEKSRLLSDRFSAERPKGSFSTLEIQRTEQGDSAMYLCASSPRGQAEKETQYFGPGTRLLVL.

CDR3 in DNA: TGCGCCAGCAGCCAAGATAGGCCCGGGACAGGGGGTCGCGCTGAGCAGTTCTTC. This sequence encodes CASSQDRPGTGGRAEQFF. V gene TRBV4-1 combines with J gene TRBJ2-1; the match to TRBD1 covers 11 bases. This CDR3 has 18 residues. Germline values: CDR1 MGHRA, CDR2 YSYEKL. V lost 0 bases and J lost 9; bases outside the gene matches: 13.

The rearrangement uses TRBV19 and TRBJ2-2, with 7 bases aligning to TRBD1. The V gene's germline CDR1 is LNHDA and CDR2 SQIVND (reference sequence). The CDR3 is 14 amino acids. Losses at the gene ends were 4 bases for V and 4 bases for J; bases not matched to a gene: 3. The CDR3 region has the DNA TGTGCCAGTAGTACACAGGGGACCACCGGGGAGCTGTTTTTT. Its translation: CASSTQGTTGELFF.

In its sample, this clone was seen a few times. This likely reflects a read error, since a far larger clone is one base away. Within the sample, other DNA sequences also encode this same CDR3. In DNA form, the CDR3 reads TGTGCCAGCAGCTTAGAACTCTCTGAAGAAGAGACCCAGTACTTC. As protein: CASSLELSEEETQYF. The chain has TRBV7-9 and TRBJ2-5; D remains unclear. Trimming cost V 1 base and J 3 bases, with 12 bases left between them. CDR1 is SEHNR, CDR2 FQNEAQ, per germline (reference sequence). The CDR3 consists of 15 residues.

This clone was seen a handful of times. This chain links TRBV5-1 with TRBJ1-1; D ambiguous. V lost 0 bases and J lost 4, with 16 bases in between. The germline CDR1 and CDR2 sequences are SGHRS and YFSETQ. This CDR3 contains 16 residues. In DNA, the CDR3 is TGCGCCAGCAGCTTGGAACCCGGCGGAACGGCCACTGAAGCTTTCTTT. Translation gives CASSLEPGGTATEAFF.

The CDR3 DNA follows: TGTGCCACCAGCCCGGGACTCACGAGTGTAGATACGCAGTATTTT. Amino acid sequence: CATSPGLTSVDTQYF. V gene TRBV15 combines with J gene TRBJ2-3, with D perhaps matching TRBD2 (6 bases). Germline V gives CDR1 LNHNV, CDR2 YYDKDF (reference sequence). The CDR3 totals 15 residues. The V and J ends lost 5 bases and 5 bases respectively, with 17 bases between them.

The rearrangement joins TRBV6-5 to TRBJ1-2; 7 bases line up with TRBD1. The J segment lost 4 bases and the V segment lost 4 bases, leaving 6 bases of the junction unmatched. Germline V gene sequence: CDR1 MNHEY, CDR2 SVGAGI. The CDR3 contains 14 residues. CDR3 in amino acids: CASSSGTVSYGYTF. The CDR3 DNA reads TGTGCCAGCAGTTCCGGGACAGTGAGCTATGGCTACACCTTC.

The table lists this clone with a few counts. V usage is TRBV7-8 and J usage is TRBJ1-4; TRBD1 agrees at 8 bases. The CDR3 loop spans 14 amino acids. Germline assignment: CDR1 SGHVS and CDR2 FQNEAQ. V trimming: 5 bases; J trimming: 7 bases; junction bases outside the gene matches: 6. CDR3 protein: CASSRRGPLEKLFF. The CDR3 region has the DNA TGTGCCAGCAGCCGCAGGGGGCCACTTGAAAAACTGTTTTTT.

The rearrangement links TRBV29-1 to TRBJ2-6, with D perhaps TRBD2 (5 bases). The ends were cut back, 3 bases at V and 4 bases at J, with 10 bases in the middle. The CDR3 extends over 14 amino acids. Germline lookup yields CDR1 SQVTM and CDR2 ANQGSEA. The CDR3 here is CSVEEVGGANVLTF. CDR3 bases: TGCAGCGTTGAGGAGGTCGGGGGGGCCAACGTCCTGACTTTC.

The chain uses TRBV5-6 and TRBJ2-7; the match to TRBD1 covers 7 bases. Germline CDR1 and CDR2: SGHDT and YYEEEE. The CDR3 totals 13 residues. J lost 6 bases, V lost 3 bases, and 6 bases had no gene match. The CDR3 coding sequence is TGTGCCAGCAGCTCCCTGACAGGGATCGAGCAGTACGTC. It codes for CASSSLTGIEQYV.

The chain joins TRBV9 to TRBJ1-2; tentative D call: TRBD1 (6 bases). Germline V lookup: CDR1 SGDLS, CDR2 YYNGEE. The V and J ends lost 1 base and 6 bases respectively, with 16 bases between them. The length of the CDR3 is 15 residues. The CDR3 nucleotides are TGTGCCAGCAGCGTAAATTTACAGGGAACCCATGGCTACACCTTC. Amino acids: CASSVNLQGTHGYTF.

This clone occurred a few times. The CDR3 protein is CASSPWSGTGQETQYF. As DNA, the CDR3 is TGTGCCAGCTCACCATGGTCAGGGACAGGTCAAGAGACCCAGTACTTC. The J gene is TRBJ2-5, the V gene TRBV18; 8 bases are shared with TRBD1. Germline CDR1 KGHSH, CDR2 LQKENI. CDR3 length: 16 residues. The ends lost 2 bases at V and 2 bases at J; junction bases unmatched: 7.

This rearrangement joins TRBV6-1 to TRBJ2-1, with a possible D match to TRBD2 (6 bases). Germline lookup yields CDR1 MNHNS and CDR2 SASEGT. The CDR3 runs 11 residues. Between the trimmed V and J ends, which lost 6 bases and 9 bases, there was a span of 9 bases. The CDR3 DNA reads TGTGCCAGCAGGGGGGGTGGTGAGCAGTTCTTC. Residues: CASRGGGEQFF.

The rearrangement uses TRBV7-6 and TRBJ2-5, with 7 bases fitting TRBD2. From germline, CDR1 is SGHVS and CDR2 FNYEAQ. With V trimmed by 5 bases and J by 2 bases, 11 bases remained unmatched. The CDR3 has 16 residues. As DNA, the CDR3 is TGTGCCAGCAGCCCCCAGCCGGGAGGAGGACAAGAGACCCAGTACTTC. This encodes CASSPQPGGGQETQYF.

V usage is TRBV28 and J usage is TRBJ1-1, with D uncertain. V gave up 8 bases and J gave up 5 bases, with 6 bases separating them. Germline loops: CDR1 MDHEN, CDR2 SYDVKM. The CDR3 spans 10 residues. The DNA of the CDR3 is TGTGCCAGCCAAGAGACTGAAGCTTTCTTT. Protein sequence: CASQETEAFF.

The chain combines TRBV19 with TRBJ1-2; D is ambiguous. The CDR3 extends over 17 amino acids. Trimming cost V 0 bases and J 5 bases, with 19 bases left between them. From germline, CDR1 is LNHDA and CDR2 SQIVND (reference sequence). CDR3 nucleotides: TGTGCCAGTAGTATAGATTTCCCCTCTAGTATATATTATGGCTACACCTTC. Translation gives CASSIDFPSSIYYGYTF. Using reference TRBV19 and TRBJ1-2 for the parts outside the CDR3, the full variable domain is DGGITQSPKYLFRKEGQNVTLSCEQNLNHDAMYWYRQDPGQGLRLIYYSQIVNDFQKGDIAEGYSVSREKKESFPLTVTSAQKNPTAFYLCASSIDFPSSIYYGYTFGSGTRLTVV.

This chain uses TRBV25-1 with TRBJ2-1; 7 bases fit TRBD1. Trimming removed 1 base from V and 0 bases from J; junction bases left unmatched: 6. Germline-derived CDR1 and CDR2 are MGHDK and SYGVNS. The CDR3 totals 17 residues. CDR3 in amino acids: CASSEFGDSSSYNEQFF. CDR3 nucleotide sequence: TGTGCCAGCAGTGAATTTGGGGACAGCAGCTCCTACAATGAGCAGTTCTTC.

A few counts support this clone. The rearrangement joins TRBV7-8 to TRBJ2-3, with D possibly TRBD2 on 5 matching bases. V was cut by 5 bases and J by 5 bases, with 14 bases left in between. The CDR3 runs 14 residues. CDR1 is SGHVS, CDR2 FQNEAQ, per germline. CDR3 sequence reads: CASSPRRVGDTQYF. CDR3 bases: TGTGCCAGCAGCCCCCGGCGGGTTGGAGATACGCAGTATTTT.

The chain has TRBV2 and TRBJ1-1; no clear D gene. The CDR3 covers 13 residues. Deletions cut 5 bases from V and 4 bases from J, with 11 bases between. Per the germline V gene, CDR1 is SNHLY and CDR2 is FYNNEI. The CDR3 sequence: CASSPEQLTEAFF. DNA for the CDR3: TGTGCCAGCAGTCCCGAACAGCTCACTGAAGCTTTCTTT. Together with reference TRBV2 and TRBJ1-1, the CDR3 gives the full variable domain: EPEVTQTPSHQVTQMGQEVILRCVPISNHLYFYWYRQILGQKVEFLVSFYNNEISEKSEIFDDQFSVERPDGSNFTLKIRSTKLEDSAMYFCASSPEQLTEAFFGQGTRLTVV.

The V gene is TRBV7-9, the J gene TRBJ2-2, with 7 bases matching TRBD1. This CDR3 contains 14 residues. V lost 6 bases and J lost 3; bases outside the gene matches: 4. The germline gives CDR1 SEHNR, CDR2 FQNEAQ (reference sequence). The CDR3 spells CASRRQGDTGELFF. The CDR3 DNA sequence: TGTGCCAGCAGACGACAGGGCGACACCGGGGAGCTGTTTTTT. The full variable domain, in which reference TRBV7-9 and TRBJ2-2 provide the parts outside the CDR3, is DTGVSQNPRHKITKRGQNVTFRCDPISEHNRLYWYRQTLGQGPEFLTYFQNEAQLEKSRLLSDRFSAERPKGSFSTLEIQRTEQGDSAMYLCASRRQGDTGELFFGEGSRLTVL.

J is TRBJ1-1 and V is TRBV18, with D hard to call. Trimming shortened V by 2 bases and J by 6 bases, and 13 bases separated the two germline ends. Germline loops: CDR1 KGHSH, CDR2 LQKENI. This CDR3 region has 14 residues. The CDR3 coding sequence is TGTGCCAGCTCACCAACGCGAGGGAGCGCTGAAGCTTTCTTT. Its protein product is CASSPTRGSAEAFF.

This clone was seen a handful of times. The chain links TRBV5-1 to TRBJ2-2; D possibly corresponds to TRBD2 (5 bases). V lost 4 bases to trimming and J lost 1 base, with 5 bases between them. Germline CDR1 and CDR2: SGHRS and YFSETQ. The CDR3 has 13 residues. The CDR3 is CASSGRNTGELFF. The DNA for the CDR3 is TGCGCCAGCAGCGGGAGGAACACCGGGGAGCTGTTTTTT.

This clone was seen only once. The rearrangement links TRBV6-1 to TRBJ2-7, with D maybe TRBD2 (5 bases). Germline V gives CDR1 MNHNS, CDR2 SASEGT. V dropped 8 bases and J dropped 3 bases, with 11 bases sitting between them. The CDR3 has 12 residues. The CDR3 sequence is CASQDFYYEQYV. The CDR3 bases are TGTGCCAGCCAGGACTTCTACTACGAGCAGTACGTC.

The table lists this clone with a few counts. V and J are TRBV19 and TRBJ2-3, with D possibly being TRBD2 (6 bases). V lost 4 bases and J 3 bases, leaving 11 bases between the germline ends. Looked up from germline, CDR1 is LNHDA and CDR2 is SQIVND (reference sequence). The CDR3 has 14 residues. CDR3 region: CASSTGVGTDTQYF. CDR3 coding DNA: TGTGCCAGTAGTACGGGAGTAGGTACAGATACGCAGTATTTT. Full variable domain (outside the CDR3, taken from reference TRBV19 and TRBJ2-3): DGGITQSPKYLFRKEGQNVTLSCEQNLNHDAMYWYRQDPGQGLRLIYYSQIVNDFQKGDIAEGYSVSREKKESFPLTVTSAQKNPTAFYLCASSTGVGTDTQYFGPGTRLTVL.

This clone showed up just a few times. CDR3 loop: CASSVIAGVETQYF. Here the CDR3 DNA reads TGTGCCAGTAGTGTCATAGCGGGAGTGGAGACCCAGTACTTC. The chain recombines TRBV19 with TRBJ2-5; 9 nucleotides align to TRBD2. Losses at the gene ends were 5 bases for V and 5 bases for J; bases not matched to a gene: 6. Germline CDR1 is LNHDA and CDR2 is SQIVND (reference sequence). There are 14 residues in the CDR3. The whole variable domain, filled in from reference TRBV19 and TRBJ2-5, reads DGGITQSPKYLFRKEGQNVTLSCEQNLNHDAMYWYRQDPGQGLRLIYYSQIVNDFQKGDIAEGYSVSREKKESFPLTVTSAQKNPTAFYLCASSVIAGVETQYFGPGTRLLVL.

The V gene is TRBV6-5, the J gene TRBJ2-5; D is perhaps TRBD1 (5 bases). V was shortened by 4 bases and J by 1 base, with 13 bases between the two germline ends. The CDR3 totals 15 residues. The germline CDR1 and CDR2 sequences are MNHEY and SVGAGI. The CDR3 is CASSSGDSLQETQYF. The DNA for the CDR3 is TGTGCCAGCAGTTCCGGTGACAGCCTCCAAGAGACCCAGTACTTC.

A few counts support this clone. CDR3 sequence: CASRATLEAFF. DNA for the CDR3: TGTGCCAGCAGGGCCACCCTTGAAGCTTTCTTT. This sequence joins TRBV6-1 and TRBJ1-1; no definite D call. Germline CDR1 and CDR2: MNHNS and SASEGT. V was pared by 6 bases and J by 7 bases, with 9 bases between. The CDR3 runs to 11 residues.

The chain is built from TRBV9 and TRBJ2-3, with a tentative D call TRBD1 (6 bases). The CDR3 runs to 15 residues. Germline loops: CDR1 SGDLS, CDR2 YYNGEE. Trimming left V 3 bases short and J 2 bases short, with 13 bases between. Written as DNA, the CDR3 is TGTGCCAGCAGCGCCCCCACAGGGCCCACAGATACGCAGTATTTT. Translating it yields CASSAPTGPTDTQYF.